The entry below gives a single TCR beta chain sequence along with its context. No antigen is known for it. Produced via immunoSEQ multiplex PCR; TCRdb's table is partial and in-frame only. The sample contains 70,000 to 80,000 clones, 90% of which appear only once. The V end lost 5 bases, the J end lost 7 bases, and 20 bases lay between the germline ends. CDR3 length equals 15 residues. Germline assignment: CDR1 LNHDA and CDR2 SQIVND (reference sequence). The data were taken from a study of graft-versus-host responses after intestinal transplantation. Study at large: Transplant types were multivisceral, liver-intestinal, or isolated intestinal.

V and J are TRBV19 and TRBJ1-2; perhaps TRBD1 as D (6 bases). The source of this sequence is a human donor who received an intestinal transplant. Specimen: unstimulated CD8+ T cells sorted from spleen or lymph node cells, collected before intestinal transplant. The CDR3 region is CASSSGGQLVSGYTF. The DNA of the CDR3 is TGTGCCAGTAGTTCAGGCGGACAGCTCGTTTCTGGCTACACCTTC.